Listed below are T cell receptor beta chains from one sample, sequenced in a study of blood T cell repertoires in COVID-19. Sequenced by immunoSEQ multiplex PCR; TCRdb stores in-frame clones only, minus some. The data show about 300,000 clones, approximately 84% seen once. The specimen was PBMCs or T cells enriched from blood (not recorded which). These receptors all stem from a young man who had recovered from COVID-19. CDR3s include the opening cysteine and the closing phenylalanine or tryptophan. Fields, in order: clone size, CDR3 length, V gene, D gene, J gene, CDR3 DNA, CDR3 protein. D genes are given only for firm matches. Some rows mark clone size as missing; the rest say once, few, many or name a class of expanded clone.

abundance: -; len: 15; v_gene: TRBV28; d_gene: -; j_gene: TRBJ2-7; CDR3nt: TGTGCCAGCAGTTTACTCCTAGCCTTCACCAACGAGCAGTACTTC; CDR3aa: CASSLLLAFTNEQYF
abundance: -; len: 15; v_gene: TRBV5-1; d_gene: -; j_gene: TRBJ1-5; CDR3nt: TGCGCCAGCAGCTTGAATGGGGCAGCTAATCAGCCCCAGCATTTT; CDR3aa: CASSLNGAANQPQHF
abundance: -; len: 17; v_gene: TRBV11-2; d_gene: -; j_gene: TRBJ1-3; CDR3nt: TGTGCCAGCAGCTTGGGGACGGGGGAGATCTCTGGAAACACCATATATTTT; CDR3aa: CASSLGTGEISGNTIYF
abundance: -; len: 19; v_gene: TRBV19; d_gene: -; j_gene: TRBJ2-6; CDR3nt: TGTGCCAGTGGACCGGGACTGGGACGTTTTCTCTCTGGGGCCAACGTCCTGACTTTC; CDR3aa: CASGPGLGRFLSGANVLTF
abundance: -; len: 14; v_gene: TRBV7-9; d_gene: -; j_gene: TRBJ1-1; CDR3nt: TGTGCCAGCAGCCCGACCTCGGACAGAGGTGAAGCTTTCTTT; CDR3aa: CASSPTSDRGEAFF
abundance: -; len: 17; v_gene: TRBV6-2/TRBV6-3; d_gene: TRBD2; j_gene: TRBJ2-1; CDR3nt: TGTGCCAGCAGTTCCAGAGCTAGCGGGAGATCATTCTCTGAGCAGTTCTTC; CDR3aa: CASSSRASGRSFSEQFF
abundance: -; len: 15; v_gene: TRBV3-1/TRBV3-2; d_gene: -; j_gene: TRBJ1-1; CDR3nt: TGTGCCAGCAGCTCAGCGGGACTCAAGAACACTGAAGCTTTCTTT; CDR3aa: CASSSAGLKNTEAFF
abundance: once; len: 12; v_gene: TRBV7-2; d_gene: -; j_gene: TRBJ2-5; CDR3nt: TGTGCCAGCAGCTTAGTTGTCGGGACCCAGTACTTC; CDR3aa: CASSLVVGTQYF
abundance: -; len: 17; v_gene: TRBV3-1/TRBV3-2; d_gene: TRBD2; j_gene: TRBJ2-2; CDR3nt: TGTGCCAGCAGCCAAGAGCGGCTAGCGGGAGCCCCCGGGGAGCTGTTTTTT; CDR3aa: CASSQERLAGAPGELFF
abundance: few; len: 14; v_gene: TRBV28; d_gene: -; j_gene: TRBJ1-1; CDR3nt: TGTGCCGGGCAGAACCCAGCACTGGGCACTGAAGCTTTCTTT; CDR3aa: CAGQNPALGTEAFF
abundance: -; len: 13; v_gene: TRBV30; d_gene: TRBD1; j_gene: TRBJ1-1; CDR3nt: TGTGCCTGGGCAGGACAGGGATGGACTGAAGCTTTCTTT; CDR3aa: CAWAGQGWTEAFF
abundance: once; len: 13; v_gene: TRBV11-3; d_gene: -; j_gene: TRBJ2-3; CDR3nt: TGTGCCAGCAGTGGGGGGAGTGTAGATACGCAGTATTTT; CDR3aa: CASSGGSVDTQYF
abundance: -; len: 16; v_gene: TRBV9; d_gene: -; j_gene: TRBJ2-7; CDR3nt: TGTGCCAGCAGCGTAGTTCCCGTCGATGGGGGGACCGAGCAGTACTTC; CDR3aa: CASSVVPVDGGTEQYF
abundance: -; len: 14; v_gene: TRBV12-5; d_gene: TRBD1; j_gene: TRBJ2-1; CDR3nt: TGTGCTAGTGGTTTGGGACAGGGGTTTCATGAGCAGTTCTTC; CDR3aa: CASGLGQGFHEQFF
abundance: -; len: 15; v_gene: TRBV6-5; d_gene: TRBD1; j_gene: TRBJ2-7; CDR3nt: TGTGCCAGCTCCTTCGGGGCAGGGGGTTCCTACGAGCAGTACTTC; CDR3aa: CASSFGAGGSYEQYF
abundance: many; len: 16; v_gene: TRBV19; d_gene: -; j_gene: TRBJ1-2; CDR3nt: TGTGCCAGTAGTCAAAAAGGGGTAATCCTAAGCTATGGCTACACCTTC; CDR3aa: CASSQKGVILSYGYTF
abundance: -; len: 17; v_gene: TRBV7-6; d_gene: -; j_gene: TRBJ2-1; CDR3nt: TGTGCCAGCAGCTTAGCCGGCGGTATGTCAAAATCATTTGAGCAGTTCTTC; CDR3aa: CASSLAGGMSKSFEQFF
abundance: -; len: 14; v_gene: TRBV6-6; d_gene: TRBD1; j_gene: TRBJ2-7; CDR3nt: TGTGCCTGCGCACCGGGACAGGGGACCTACGAGCAGTACTTC; CDR3aa: CACAPGQGTYEQYF
abundance: -; len: 13; v_gene: TRBV4-1; d_gene: -; j_gene: TRBJ2-7; CDR3nt: TGCGCCAGCAGCCCCGGACGGGAATACGAGCAGTACTTC; CDR3aa: CASSPGREYEQYF
abundance: once; len: 13; v_gene: TRBV6-6; d_gene: -; j_gene: TRBJ1-1; CDR3nt: TGTGCCAGCAGTTACTCGATGGACAGTGAAGCTTTCTTT; CDR3aa: CASSYSMDSEAFF
abundance: -; len: 10; v_gene: TRBV29-1; d_gene: -; j_gene: TRBJ2-7; CDR3nt: TGCAGCGCTCCAGGGGACGAGCAGTACTTC; CDR3aa: CSAPGDEQYF